This TCR beta chain was captured in a study of T cell responses to AZD1222 COVID-19 vaccine. The CDR3 totals 15 residues. The germline V gene has CDR1 SGHRS and CDR2 YFSETQ. V dropped 3 bases and J dropped 4 bases, with 16 bases sitting between them. Repertoires were generated with immunoSEQ multiplex PCR, while TCRdb's copy carries only in-frame clones and drops some. The table lists around 120,000 clones, roughly 90% of them singletons, with 1% to 1.5% in the top ten. The sequences come from peripheral blood, collected on day 0 of AZD1222 vaccination. The J gene is TRBJ1-2, the V gene TRBV5-1; no reliable D call. The sequence derives from an adult in good health. Written as DNA, the CDR3 is TGCGCCAGCAGCTCCCTTGGGCAGGCAAGCTATGGCTACACCTTC. It specifies CASSSLGQASYGYTF. Supplemented by reference TRBV5-1 and TRBJ1-2, the full variable domain reads KAGVTQTPRYLIKTRGQQVTLSCSPISGHRSVSWYQQTPGQGLQFLFEYFSETQRNKGNFPGRFSGRQFSNSRSEMNVSTLELGDSALYLCASSSLGQASYGYTFGSGTRLTVV.